This T cell receptor beta chain comes out of a study of response to subunit inactivated influenza vaccine. TCRdb passed the RT-PCR reads through MiXCR, listing each CDR3 protein once. The sample yields 700,000 to 800,000 distinct CDR3 sequences, around 20% seen once. This CDR3 is 14 amino acids long. With V trimmed by 8 bases and J by 0 bases, 3 bases remained unmatched. Per the germline V gene, CDR1 is LNHNV and CDR2 is YYDKDF (reference sequence). The receptor comes from a man in his fifties or sixties who received an inactivated influenza vaccine. The sequenced sample was PBMCs from blood, obtained roughly 5 days after vaccination. The genes are TRBV15 and TRBJ2-1, with 8 nucleotides matching TRBD2. In DNA form, the CDR3 reads TGTGCCACCGTAGCGGGGATCTCCTACAATGAGCAGTTCTTC. Translated: CATVAGISYNEQFF.